These 4 T cell receptor beta chains originate from one sample sequenced in a study of CD8 T cells in Susac syndrome. Reverse transcription used roughly 0.5 to 1 ug RNA and random hexamers. TCRdb passed the immunoSEQ multiplex PCR reads through MiXCR, listing each CDR3 protein once. The repertoire has 150,000 to 200,000 distinct CDR3 sequences, about 95% of them found once; the top ten carry approximately 0.1%. Input material: CD4+ T cells from PBMCs. The source of these receptors is a human donor in good health.

The CDR3 DNA is TGTGCCAGCAGCATCGGACAAAACACCGGGGAGCTGTTTTTT. Protein: CASSIGQNTGELFF. The chain links TRBV7-9 to TRBJ2-2; perhaps TRBD1 as D (5 bases). The ends were cut back, 5 bases at V and 2 bases at J, with 9 bases in the middle. The V gene's germline CDR1 is SEHNR and CDR2 FQNEAQ (reference sequence). This CDR3 spans 14 amino acids. Full variable domain (rest looked up from reference TRBV7-9 and TRBJ2-2): DTGVSQNPRHKITKRGQNVTFRCDPISEHNRLYWYRQTLGQGPEFLTYFQNEAQLEKSRLLSDRFSAERPKGSFSTLEIQRTEQGDSAMYLCASSIGQNTGELFFGEGSRLTVL.

The CDR3 coding sequence is TGTGCCTGGTCCGCAGGGGAAAATGGCTACACCTTC. It is translated as CAWSAGENGYTF. The chain joins TRBV30 to TRBJ1-2; D is possibly TRBD1 (6 bases). Germline V gene sequence: CDR1 GTSNPN, CDR2 SVGIG (reference sequence). This CDR3 has 12 amino acids. V was clipped by 5 bases and J by 6 bases, with 13 bases between them.

V gene TRBV25-1 combines with J gene TRBJ1-1; a possible D gene is TRBD1 (5 bases). CDR3 length: 15 amino acids. Germline values: CDR1 MGHDK, CDR2 SYGVNS. Trimming pared 0 bases from V and 11 bases from J, leaving 19 bases between. For the CDR3, the DNA is TGTGCCAGCAGTGAATATGGTAGGGGCCGAGGGGACGCTTTCTTT. It encodes CASSEYGRGRGDAFF.

The V call is TRBV29-1, the J call TRBJ2-5, with D possibly being TRBD1 (5 bases). The CDR3 has 13 residues. Trimming pared 5 bases from V and 2 bases from J, leaving 12 bases between. Germline V gives CDR1 SQVTM, CDR2 ANQGSEA. The CDR3 coding sequence is TGCAGCGTTACAAGCCAGGGACAAGAGACCCAGTACTTC. Its protein is CSVTSQGQETQYF.